Listed below are T cell receptor beta chains from one sample, sequenced in a study of OX40 agonist ivuxolimab in advanced cancers. Some clones are missing from TCRdb's copy, which holds only in-frame ones; the method was immunoSEQ multiplex PCR. The profile shows roughly 43,000 clones, around 91% of them singletons. The sample consisted of CD4+ or CD8+ T cells sorted from blood, taken in a trial of the OX40 agonist ivuxolimab. Receptor source: an adult with an advanced solid tumor such as melanoma, head and neck, liver or kidney cancer. Both conserved end residues are part of each CDR3. A clone size is listed for some rows: how often the clone was seen (once, few, many), or a class if it is expanded.

size	length	J	V	CDR3
once	14	TRBJ2-3	TRBV28	CASSLLEETDTQYF
.	14	TRBJ2-3	TRBV19	CASRITGYTDTQYF
.	14	TRBJ2-7	TRBV2	CASSWPTGTHEQYF
.	16	TRBJ2-1	TRBV11-2	CASKLAGGTLYNEQFF
.	19	TRBJ1-1	TRBV13	CASSLGASGRDFRGTEAFF
.	16	TRBJ2-5	TRBV7-2	CASSPLRARAPETQYF
.	11	TRBJ2-7	TRBV7-9	CASSFRYEQYF
.	19	TRBJ2-7	TRBV11-2	CASSLDWVGSGRAHYEQYF
.	15	TRBJ1-2	TRBV9	CASSGGTRPNYGYTF
.	16	TRBJ2-7	TRBV2	CASSGRGIDPDYEQYF
.	13	TRBJ2-2	TRBV25-1	CASSDRLSGELFF
.	17	TRBJ2-1	TRBV29-1	CSVDSWTSGGAYNEQFF
.	15	TRBJ2-1	TRBV10-3	CAISEPGQGYNEQFF
once	15	TRBJ1-1	TRBV5-6	CASSLSPGWDTEAFF
.	13	TRBJ2-1	TRBV7-2	CASSSGTGDEQFF
.	13	TRBJ2-2	TRBV13	CANGGGNTGELFF
.	16	TRBJ2-7	TRBV5-5	CASSLAATPSSYEQYF
.	14	TRBJ1-3	TRBV5-4	CASSSGTEGNTIYF
.	15	TRBJ2-3	TRBV19	CASRTSGSCTDTQYF
.	16	TRBJ2-2	TRBV6-1	CASSAPRGSYTGELFF
.	14	TRBJ1-3	TRBV30	CAWSTTKTGNTIYF
.	15	TRBJ1-3	TRBV6-1	CASSDRRTDGNTIYF
.	15	TRBJ2-3	TRBV6-5	CASSYSGTGTDTQYF
.	11	TRBJ1-1	TRBV29-1	CSVGRNTEAFF
.	17	TRBJ2-3	TRBV7-9	CASSPGTSGGSTDTQYF
.	13	TRBJ1-1	TRBV12-5	CASGKDPSGQAFF
.	17	TRBJ2-3	TRBV5-1	CASSLAGGSLGTDTQYF
.	14	TRBJ1-1	TRBV6-5	CASSYYGGNTEAFF
.	13	TRBJ2-4	TRBV27	CASSLSGVNIQYF
.	16	TRBJ1-6	TRBV7-6	CASSSHKQGFNSPLHF
.	12	TRBJ2-5	TRBV7-6	CASSLHGETQYF
few	12	TRBJ1-3	TRBV30	CAWKRVGNTIYF
.	14	TRBJ2-2	TRBV5-5	CASSLGENTGELFF
once	13	TRBJ1-2	TRBV4-1	CASYSGTDYGYTF
.	15	TRBJ2-7	TRBV6-6	CASSRGQGSTYEQYF
.	13	TRBJ1-1	TRBV28	CATVVEASAEAFF
.	15	TRBJ2-7	TRBV2	CALLPRDRASYEQYF
.	12	TRBJ1-2	TRBV29-1	CSVDRGTYGYTF
.	13	TRBJ2-1	TRBV7-8	CASSFTGGDEQFF
.	12	TRBJ2-7	TRBV7-2	CASSSTGDEQYF
.	16	TRBJ1-2	TRBV19	CASSLGTGRFANGYTF
.	14	TRBJ2-1	TRBV30	CAWSLSGGWNEQFF